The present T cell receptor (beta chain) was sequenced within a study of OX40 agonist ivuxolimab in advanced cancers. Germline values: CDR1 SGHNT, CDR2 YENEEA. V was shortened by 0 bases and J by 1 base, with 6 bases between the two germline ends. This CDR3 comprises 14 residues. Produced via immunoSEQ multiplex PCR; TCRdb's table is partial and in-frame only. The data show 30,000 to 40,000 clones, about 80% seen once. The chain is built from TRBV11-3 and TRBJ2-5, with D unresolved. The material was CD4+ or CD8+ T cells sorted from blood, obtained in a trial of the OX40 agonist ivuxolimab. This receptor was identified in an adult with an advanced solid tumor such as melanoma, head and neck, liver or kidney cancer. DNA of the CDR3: TGTGCCAGCAGCTTAGACCCAGCCCAAGAGACCCAGTACTTC. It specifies CASSLDPAQETQYF. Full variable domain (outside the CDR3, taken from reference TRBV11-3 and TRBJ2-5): EAGVVQSPRYKIIEKKQPVAFWCNPISGHNTLYWYLQNLGQGPELLIRYENEEAVDDSQLPKDRFSAERLKGVDSTLKIQPAELGDSAVYLCASSLDPAQETQYFGPGTRLLVL.